Given below is one TCR beta chain in context. The entry originates in a study of blood T cell repertoires in COVID-19. Study summary: There were acute and convalescent COVID-19 samples, and they came from the United States, Italy and Spain. Sources were T cells, B-cell-depleted T cells, or PBMCs; the material itself was cDNA or gDNA.

Per the original data handling: Estimates of nucleated cell counts were drawn from the amplification of reference gene primers. Assay used: immunoSEQ multiplex PCR; TCRdb lists only in-frame clones, some missing. The V and J calls and clone size come from that table; D and trimming were worked out from the DNA. Of 110,000 to 150,000 clones listed, more than 65% are singletons. Unmatched junction bases numbered 4, after V lost 1 base and J lost 1 base. This CDR3 is built from 16 residues. Per the germline V gene, CDR1 is MGHDK and CDR2 is SYGVNS. This TCR came from a human donor in a cohort sampled during active COVID-19. Sequenced material: peripheral blood. This sequence joins TRBV25-1 and TRBJ2-3; 8 positions match TRBD2. CDR3 nucleotides: TGTGCCAGCAGTGAATTTACTAGCGGACGCACAGATACGCAGTATTTT. As protein: CASSEFTSGRTDTQYF. Full variable domain (remainder filled in from reference TRBV25-1 and TRBJ2-3): EADIYQTPRYLVIGTGKKITLECSQTMGHDKMYWYQQDPGMELHLIHYSYGVNSTEKGDLSSESTVSRIRTEHFPLTLESARPSHTSQYLCASSEFTSGRTDTQYFGPGTRLTVL.